This T cell receptor beta chain was captured by sequencing in a study of cytomegalovirus exposure and HLA in healthy donors. Study findings and constraints: Later on, an analysis showed TCR association rates differing by HLA locus, with DRB1 the most and HLA-C the fewest. The authors confirmed in vitro that a few CMV-associated chains were specific for CMV antigens.

On this clone: Its antigen is unidentified.

Germline V gene data show CDR1 as KGHSH and CDR2 as LQKENI. The V and J ends lost 0 bases and 1 base, in that order; junction bases with no gene match: 1. This CDR3 spans 15 amino acids. The primer mix had 60 Vbeta and 13 Jbeta primers. Repertoires were generated with immunoSEQ multiplex PCR, while TCRdb's copy carries only in-frame clones and drops some. Of about 240,000 clones listed, approximately 81% are singletons. The chain recombines TRBV18 with TRBJ1-2; 8 bases match TRBD1. Sample: PBMCs. The TCR sequence derives from a woman in her sixties in good health and CMV-seropositive. The CDR3, as DNA: TGTGCCAGCTCACCACCGGGACAGGTTAACTATGGCTACACCTTC. Its translation is CASSPPGQVNYGYTF.